This note documents a single T cell receptor (beta chain) sequence. The antigen is not known. The sample comes from a study of cytotoxic CD8 clonotypes in ibrutinib-treated CLL. The study's findings and limits: For progressing versus sustained-remission patients, sampling times were not the same.

V lost 4 bases and J 0 bases, leaving 12 bases between the germline ends. Germline assignment: CDR1 MNHEY and CDR2 SVGAGI. CDR3 length: 15 residues. The data were produced by immunoSEQ multiplex PCR, yet TCRdb's version contains in-frame clones alone and is incomplete. The sample has approximately 140,000 clones; around 90% are singletons. The J gene is TRBJ2-5, the V gene TRBV6-5; D tentatively reads TRBD1 or TRBD2 (6 bases each). The specimen comprised PBMCs, sampled after 12 months of ibrutinib treatment. This TCR was sampled from a human donor with chronic lymphocytic leukemia. The CDR3 sequence is CASSWGGTNQETQYF. The CDR3 DNA is TGTGCCAGCAGTTGGGGCGGGACAAACCAAGAGACCCAGTACTTC.